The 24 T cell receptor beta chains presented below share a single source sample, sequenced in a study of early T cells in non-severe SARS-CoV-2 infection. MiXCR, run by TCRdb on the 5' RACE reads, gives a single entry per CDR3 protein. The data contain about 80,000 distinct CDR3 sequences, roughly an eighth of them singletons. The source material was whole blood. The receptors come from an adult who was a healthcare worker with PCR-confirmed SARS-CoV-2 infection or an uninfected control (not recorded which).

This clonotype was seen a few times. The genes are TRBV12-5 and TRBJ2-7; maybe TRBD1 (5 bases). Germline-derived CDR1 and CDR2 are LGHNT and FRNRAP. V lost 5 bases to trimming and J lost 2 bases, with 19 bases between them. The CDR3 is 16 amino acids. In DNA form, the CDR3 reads TGTGCTAGTGGTCCCTCCCCAGGGCAGTTCGCCTACGAGCAGTACTTC. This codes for CASGPSPGQFAYEQYF.

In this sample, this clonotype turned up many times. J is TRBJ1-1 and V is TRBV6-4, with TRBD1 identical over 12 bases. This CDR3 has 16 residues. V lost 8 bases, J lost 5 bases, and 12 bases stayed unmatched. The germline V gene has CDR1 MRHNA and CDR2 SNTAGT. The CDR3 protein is CASPGNRDRGRTEAFF. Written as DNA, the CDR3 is TGTGCCAGCCCGGGGAATCGGGACAGGGGGCGGACTGAAGCTTTCTTT.

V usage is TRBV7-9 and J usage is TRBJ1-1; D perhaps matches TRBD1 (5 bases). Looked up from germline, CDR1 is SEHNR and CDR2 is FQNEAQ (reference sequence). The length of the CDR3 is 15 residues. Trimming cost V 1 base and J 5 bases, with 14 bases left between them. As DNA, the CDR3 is TGTGCCAGCAGCTTAGGACAGCCGTGGGCTACTGAAGCTTTCTTT. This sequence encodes CASSLGQPWATEAFF.

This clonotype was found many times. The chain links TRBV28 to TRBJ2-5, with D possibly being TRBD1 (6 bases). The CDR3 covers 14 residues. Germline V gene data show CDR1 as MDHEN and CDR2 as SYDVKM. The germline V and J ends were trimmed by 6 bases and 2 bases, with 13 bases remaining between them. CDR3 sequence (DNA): TGTGCCAGCAGCTCCGACAGGAGACAAGAGACCCAGTACTTC. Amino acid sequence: CASSSDRRQETQYF.

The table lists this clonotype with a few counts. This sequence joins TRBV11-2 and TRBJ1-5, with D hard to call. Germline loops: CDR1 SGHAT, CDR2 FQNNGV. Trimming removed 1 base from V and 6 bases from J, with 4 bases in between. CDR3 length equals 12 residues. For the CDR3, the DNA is TGTGCCAGCAGCTTAGGTAGTCAGCCCCAGCATTTT. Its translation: CASSLGSQPQHF. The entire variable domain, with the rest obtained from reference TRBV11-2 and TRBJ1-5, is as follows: EAGVAQSPRYKIIEKRQSVAFWCNPISGHATLYWYQQILGQGPKLLIQFQNNGVVDDSQLPKDRFSAERLKGVDSTLKIQPAKLEDSAVYLCASSLGSQPQHFGDGTRLSIL.

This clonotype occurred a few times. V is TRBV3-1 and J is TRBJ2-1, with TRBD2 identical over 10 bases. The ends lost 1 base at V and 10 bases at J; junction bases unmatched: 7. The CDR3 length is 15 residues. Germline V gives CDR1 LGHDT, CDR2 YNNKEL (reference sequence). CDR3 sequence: CASSQAPSGGGEQFF. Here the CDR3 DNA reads TGTGCCAGCAGCCAAGCCCCTAGCGGGGGTGGCGAGCAGTTCTTC.

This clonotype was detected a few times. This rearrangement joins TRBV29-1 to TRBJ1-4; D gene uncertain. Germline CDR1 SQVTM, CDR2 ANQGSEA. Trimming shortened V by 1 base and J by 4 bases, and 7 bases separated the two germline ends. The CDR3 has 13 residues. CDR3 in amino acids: CSVEVGFNEKLFF. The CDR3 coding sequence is TGCAGCGTTGAAGTGGGTTTTAATGAAAAACTGTTTTTT.

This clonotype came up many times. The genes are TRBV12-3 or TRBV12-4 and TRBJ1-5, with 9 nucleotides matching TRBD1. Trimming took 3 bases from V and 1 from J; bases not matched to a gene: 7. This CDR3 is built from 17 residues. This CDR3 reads CASSLDRGVASNQPQHF. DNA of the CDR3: TGTGCCAGCAGTTTGGACAGGGGAGTTGCGAGCAATCAGCCCCAGCATTTT.

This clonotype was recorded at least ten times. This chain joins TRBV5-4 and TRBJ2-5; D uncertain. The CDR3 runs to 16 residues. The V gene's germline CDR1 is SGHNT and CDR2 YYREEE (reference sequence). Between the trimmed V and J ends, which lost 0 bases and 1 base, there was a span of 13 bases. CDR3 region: CASSLVPTTLQETQYF. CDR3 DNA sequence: TGTGCCAGCAGCTTGGTCCCAACGACCCTCCAAGAGACCCAGTACTTC.

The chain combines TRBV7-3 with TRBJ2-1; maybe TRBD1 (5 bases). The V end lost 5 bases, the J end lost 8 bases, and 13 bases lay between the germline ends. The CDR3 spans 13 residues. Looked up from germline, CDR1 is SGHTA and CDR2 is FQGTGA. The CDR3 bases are TGTGCCAGCAGCCCAGGGCCTTCAGATGAGCAGTTCTTC. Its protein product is CASSPGPSDEQFF. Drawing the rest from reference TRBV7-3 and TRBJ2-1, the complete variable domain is GAGVSQTPSNKVTEKGKYVELRCDPISGHTALYWYRQSLGQGPEFLIYFQGTGAADDSGLPNDRFFAVRPEGSVSTLKIQRTERGDSAVYLCASSPGPSDEQFFGPGTRLTVL.

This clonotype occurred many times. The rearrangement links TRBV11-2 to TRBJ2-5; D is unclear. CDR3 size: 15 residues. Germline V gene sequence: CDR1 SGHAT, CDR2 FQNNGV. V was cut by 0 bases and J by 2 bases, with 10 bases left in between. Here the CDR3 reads CASSLDLIGQETQYF. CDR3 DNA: TGTGCCAGCAGCTTAGACCTCATAGGACAAGAGACCCAGTACTTC. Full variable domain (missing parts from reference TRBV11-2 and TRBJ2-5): EAGVAQSPRYKIIEKRQSVAFWCNPISGHATLYWYQQILGQGPKLLIQFQNNGVVDDSQLPKDRFSAERLKGVDSTLKIQPAKLEDSAVYLCASSLDLIGQETQYFGPGTRLLVL.

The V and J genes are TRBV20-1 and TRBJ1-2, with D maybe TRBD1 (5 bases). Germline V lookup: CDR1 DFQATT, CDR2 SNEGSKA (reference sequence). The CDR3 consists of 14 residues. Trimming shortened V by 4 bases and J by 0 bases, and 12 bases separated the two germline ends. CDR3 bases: TGCAGTGCTACCTCCGGGACTGCTAACTATGGCTACACCTTC. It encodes CSATSGTANYGYTF.

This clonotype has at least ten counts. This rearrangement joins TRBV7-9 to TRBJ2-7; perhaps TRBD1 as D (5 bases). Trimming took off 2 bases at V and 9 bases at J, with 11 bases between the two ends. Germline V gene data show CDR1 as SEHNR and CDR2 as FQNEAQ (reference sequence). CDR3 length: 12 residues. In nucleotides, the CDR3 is TGTGCCAGCAGCTTAAGCCAGGGTGGGCAGTACTTC. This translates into CASSLSQGGQYF.

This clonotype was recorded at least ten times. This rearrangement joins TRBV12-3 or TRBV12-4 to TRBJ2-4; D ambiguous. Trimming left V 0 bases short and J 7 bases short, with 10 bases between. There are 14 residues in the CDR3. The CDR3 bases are TGTGCCAGCAGTTTAGCCCCAGTCGTGAACATTCAGTACTTC. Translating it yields CASSLAPVVNIQYF.

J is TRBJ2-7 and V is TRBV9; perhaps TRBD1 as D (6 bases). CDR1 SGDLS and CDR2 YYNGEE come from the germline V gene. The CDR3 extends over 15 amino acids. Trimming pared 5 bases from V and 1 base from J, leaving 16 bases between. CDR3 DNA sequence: TGTGCCAGCAGTCCCTGGACAGCCCTTTCCTACGAGCAGTACTTC. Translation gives CASSPWTALSYEQYF.

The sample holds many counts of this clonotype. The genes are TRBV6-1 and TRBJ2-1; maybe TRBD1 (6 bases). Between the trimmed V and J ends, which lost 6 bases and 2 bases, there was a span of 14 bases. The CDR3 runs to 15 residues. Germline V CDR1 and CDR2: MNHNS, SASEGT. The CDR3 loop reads CASRPGTTTYNEQFF. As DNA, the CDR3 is TGTGCCAGCAGGCCCGGGACAACTACCTACAATGAGCAGTTCTTC.

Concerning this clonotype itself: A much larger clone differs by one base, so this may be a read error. As DNA, the CDR3 is TGTGCCAGCAGCGTCAGGGGCGTAGGCACTGAAGTTTTCTTT. It codes for CASSVRGVGTEVFF. The J gene is TRBJ1-1, the V gene TRBV5-4, with TRBD1 as a possible D gene (6 bases). Germline-derived CDR1 and CDR2 are SGHNT and YYREEE (reference sequence). The CDR3 contains 14 residues.

The CDR3 DNA is TGTGCCAGCAGCTTAACTGCTAGCGGGAGTGTGGCCGGGGAGCTGTTTTTT. This encodes CASSLTASGSVAGELFF. The chain is built from TRBV7-3 and TRBJ2-2, with 10 bases aligning to TRBD2. V trimming: 0 bases; J trimming: 6 bases; junction bases outside the gene matches: 7. CDR3 length equals 17 residues. CDR1 and CDR2 (germline): SGHTA, FQGTGA. The complete variable domain, with remaining parts taken from reference TRBV7-3 and TRBJ2-2, reads GAGVSQTPSNKVTEKGKYVELRCDPISGHTALYWYRQSLGQGPEFLIYFQGTGAADDSGLPNDRFFAVRPEGSVSTLKIQRTERGDSAVYLCASSLTASGSVAGELFFGEGSRLTVL.

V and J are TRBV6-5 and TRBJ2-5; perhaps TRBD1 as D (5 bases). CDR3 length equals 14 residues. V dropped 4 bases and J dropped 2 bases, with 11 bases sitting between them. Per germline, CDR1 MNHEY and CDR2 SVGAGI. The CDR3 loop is CASSSGDSQETQYF. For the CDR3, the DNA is TGTGCCAGCAGTTCCGGCGACAGTCAAGAGACCCAGTACTTC.

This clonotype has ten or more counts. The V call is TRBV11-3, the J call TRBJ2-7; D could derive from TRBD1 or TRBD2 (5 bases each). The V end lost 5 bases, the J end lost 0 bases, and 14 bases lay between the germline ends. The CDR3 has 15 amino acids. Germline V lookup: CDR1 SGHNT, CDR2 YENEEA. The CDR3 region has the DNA TGTGCCAGCAGCACGTGGGACGGAAACTCCTACGAGCAGTACTTC. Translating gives CASSTWDGNSYEQYF.

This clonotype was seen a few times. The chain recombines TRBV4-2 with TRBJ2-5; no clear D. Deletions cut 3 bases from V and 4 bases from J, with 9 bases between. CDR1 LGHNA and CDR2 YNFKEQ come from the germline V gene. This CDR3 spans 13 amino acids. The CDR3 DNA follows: TGTGCCAGCAGCCAGAGTCCCAGAGAGACCCAGTACTTC. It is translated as CASSQSPRETQYF.

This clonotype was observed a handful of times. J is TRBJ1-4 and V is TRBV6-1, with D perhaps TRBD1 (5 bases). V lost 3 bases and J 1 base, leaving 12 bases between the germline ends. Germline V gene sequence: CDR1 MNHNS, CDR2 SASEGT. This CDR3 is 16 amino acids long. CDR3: CASSERFGGTNEKLFF. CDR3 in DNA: TGTGCCAGCAGTGAGCGGTTTGGGGGAACTAATGAAAAACTGTTTTTT.

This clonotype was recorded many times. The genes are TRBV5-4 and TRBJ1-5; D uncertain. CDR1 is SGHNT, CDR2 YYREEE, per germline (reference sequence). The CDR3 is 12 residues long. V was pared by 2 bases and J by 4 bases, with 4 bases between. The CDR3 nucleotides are TGTGCCAGCAGCTTCGAAAATCAGCCCCAGCATTTT. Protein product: CASSFENQPQHF.

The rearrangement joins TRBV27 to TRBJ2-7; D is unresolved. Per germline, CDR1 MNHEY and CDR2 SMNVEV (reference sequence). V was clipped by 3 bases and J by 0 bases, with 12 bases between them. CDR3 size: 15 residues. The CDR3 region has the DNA TGTGCCAGCAGTTTGTATGGTCCCAGCTCCTACGAGCAGTACTTC. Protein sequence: CASSLYGPSSYEQYF.